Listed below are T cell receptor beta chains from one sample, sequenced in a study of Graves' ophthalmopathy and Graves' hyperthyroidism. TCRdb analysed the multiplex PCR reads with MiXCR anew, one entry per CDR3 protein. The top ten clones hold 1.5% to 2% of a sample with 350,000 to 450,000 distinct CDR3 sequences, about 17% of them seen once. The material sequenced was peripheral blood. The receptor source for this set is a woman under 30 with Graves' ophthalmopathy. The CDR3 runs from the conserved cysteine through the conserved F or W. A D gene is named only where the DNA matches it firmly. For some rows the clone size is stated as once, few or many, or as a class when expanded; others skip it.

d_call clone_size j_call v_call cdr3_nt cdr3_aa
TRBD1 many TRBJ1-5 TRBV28 TGTGCCAGCAGGTCCGACAGGGAAGTGGATCAGCCCCAGCATTTT CASRSDREVDQPQHF
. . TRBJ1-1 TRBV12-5 TGTGCTAGTGGTTTGACTACAGGGAACACTGAAGCTTTCTTT CASGLTTGNTEAFF
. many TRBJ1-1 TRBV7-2 TGTGCCAGCAGCTTATCTTCGGGCTTGAACACTGAAGCTTTCTTT CASSLSSGLNTEAFF
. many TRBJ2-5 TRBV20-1 TGCAGTGCTAGAGTGTCGGGCTTAAAAGAGACCCAGTACTTC CSARVSGLKETQYF
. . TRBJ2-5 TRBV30 TGTGCCTGGAGTGTACTAGGAGGGGGGACCCTCCAAGAGACCCAGTACTTC CAWSVLGGGTLQETQYF
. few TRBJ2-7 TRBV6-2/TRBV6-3 TGTGCCAGCAGTCGACCGGGACTCGGAGCCTACGAGCAGTACTTC CASSRPGLGAYEQYF
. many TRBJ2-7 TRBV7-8 TGTGCCAGCAGCCAAGGGAGTCTCGAGCAGTACTTC CASSQGSLEQYF
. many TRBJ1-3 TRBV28 TGTGCCAGCTCCTATTTTGTGAGCTCTGGAAACACCATATATTTT CASSYFVSSGNTIYF
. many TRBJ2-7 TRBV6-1 TGTGCCAGCAGTGAATTGCAAGCCTACGAGCAGTACTTC CASSELQAYEQYF
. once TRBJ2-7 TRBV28 TGTGCCAGCAGCGCCCTTTCGAACGAGCAGTACTTC CASSALSNEQYF
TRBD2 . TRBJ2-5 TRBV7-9 TGTGCCAGCAGCTCTGGACTAGCGATTCAAGAGACCCAGTACTTC CASSSGLAIQETQYF
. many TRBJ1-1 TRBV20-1 TGCAGTGCTATATTCAGGGGGAACACTGAAGCTTTCTTT CSAIFRGNTEAFF
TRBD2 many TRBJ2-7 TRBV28 TGTGCCAGCAGCCCCGAGCGGGAGGGCATTGAGGAGCAGTACTTC CASSPEREGIEEQYF
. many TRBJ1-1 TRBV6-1 TGTGCCAGCGGAAGGTTGAGGCGATGGGCCACTGAAGCTTTCTTT CASGRLRRWATEAFF
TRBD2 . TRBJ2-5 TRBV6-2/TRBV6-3 TGTGCCAGCAGTTCGGAGACTAGCGGAAAAGAGACCCAGTACTTC CASSSETSGKETQYF
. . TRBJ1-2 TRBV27 TGTGCCAGCAGGGCCCAGAGGGGAGAGAGATATGGCTACACCTTC CASRAQRGERYGYTF
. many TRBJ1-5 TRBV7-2 TGTGCCAGCAGCTTGGGCAGGGAAAGGGGTCAGCCCCAGCATTTT CASSLGRERGQPQHF
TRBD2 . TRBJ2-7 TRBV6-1 TGTGCCAGCAGTCCGGGACTAGCGGCTTTGAAGCAGTACTTC CASSPGLAALKQYF
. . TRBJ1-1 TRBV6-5 TGTGCCAGCAGTTACGGCGGGACCTGGGGGGACACTGAAGCTTTCTTT CASSYGGTWGDTEAFF
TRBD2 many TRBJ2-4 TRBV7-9 TGTGCCAGCAGCTTTGGACTAGCGGAAGCCAAAAACATTCAGTACTTC CASSFGLAEAKNIQYF
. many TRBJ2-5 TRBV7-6 TGTGCCAGCAAGCAGGGAGAGACCCAGTACTTC CASKQGETQYF
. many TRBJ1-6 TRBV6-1 TGTGCCAGCAGTGAAATCCAGGGGTCCTCTAATTCACCCCTCCACTTT CASSEIQGSSNSPLHF
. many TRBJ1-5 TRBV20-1 TGCAGTGCTAGAGATGCAAAGGGAATCGTCCCTAATCAGCCCCAGCATTTT CSARDAKGIVPNQPQHF
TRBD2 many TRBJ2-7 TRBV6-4 TGTGCCAGCAGTATCCTTCCGCGACTAGCGGGGGACTACGAGCAGTACTTC CASSILPRLAGDYEQYF
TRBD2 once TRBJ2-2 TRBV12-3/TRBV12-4 TGTGCCAGCAGTTTAAGGCTAGCGGAATACGCGAACACCGGGGAGCTGTTTTTT CASSLRLAEYANTGELFF
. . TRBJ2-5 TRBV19 TGTGCCAGTAAGGGGACCAACCAAGAGACCCAGTACTTC CASKGTNQETQYF
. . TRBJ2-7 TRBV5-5 TGTGCCAGCAGAATGAGGGCCCTCCCCCCCTACGAGCAGTACTTC CASRMRALPPYEQYF